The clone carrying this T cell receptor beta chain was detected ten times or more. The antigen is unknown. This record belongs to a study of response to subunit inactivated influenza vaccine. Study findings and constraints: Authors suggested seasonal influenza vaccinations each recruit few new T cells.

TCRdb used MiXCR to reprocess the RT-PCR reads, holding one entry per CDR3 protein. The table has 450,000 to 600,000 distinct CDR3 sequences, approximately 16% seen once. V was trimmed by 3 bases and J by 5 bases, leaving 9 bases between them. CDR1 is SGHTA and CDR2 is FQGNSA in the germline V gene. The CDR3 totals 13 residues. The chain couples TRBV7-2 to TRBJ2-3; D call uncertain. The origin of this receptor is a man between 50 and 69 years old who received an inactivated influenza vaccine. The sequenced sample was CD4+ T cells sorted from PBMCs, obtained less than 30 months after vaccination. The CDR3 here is CASSFGVKDTQYF. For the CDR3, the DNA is TGTGCCAGCAGCTTTGGAGTTAAAGATACGCAGTATTTT.